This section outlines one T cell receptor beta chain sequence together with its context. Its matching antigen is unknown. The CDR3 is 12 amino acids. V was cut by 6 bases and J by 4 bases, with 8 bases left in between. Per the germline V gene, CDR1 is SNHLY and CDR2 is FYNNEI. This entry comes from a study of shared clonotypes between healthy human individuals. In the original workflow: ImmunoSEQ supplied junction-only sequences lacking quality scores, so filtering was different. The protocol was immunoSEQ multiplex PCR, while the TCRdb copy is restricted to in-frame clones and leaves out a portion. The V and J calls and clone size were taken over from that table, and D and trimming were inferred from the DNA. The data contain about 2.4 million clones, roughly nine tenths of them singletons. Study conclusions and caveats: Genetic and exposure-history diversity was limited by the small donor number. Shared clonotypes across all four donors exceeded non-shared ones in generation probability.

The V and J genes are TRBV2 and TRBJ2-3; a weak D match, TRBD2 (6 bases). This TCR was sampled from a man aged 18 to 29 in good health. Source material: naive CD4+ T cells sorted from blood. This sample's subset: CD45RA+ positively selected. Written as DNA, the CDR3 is TGTGCCAGCAGGGGGACTCCAGATACGCAGTATTTT. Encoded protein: CASRGTPDTQYF.